This TCR beta chain was captured in a study of T cell responses to AZD1222 COVID-19 vaccine. General observations from the study: The donor cohort was predominantly white British with a female majority, and clonal diversity may have been underestimated. Increased Spike-specific TCR breadth and depth were observed after two AZD1222 doses.

Comments on this clone: The antigen is unknown.

The method was immunoSEQ multiplex PCR; TCRdb's version includes in-frame clones alone and lacks a portion of them. There are 150,000 to 200,000 clones in the sample; 90% occur only once, and approximately 2.8% lies in the top ten. The receptor was isolated from an adult in good health. This material consisted of peripheral blood, taken on day 0 of AZD1222 vaccination.

The DNA of the CDR3 is TGTGCCAGCAGTGATGATTCACCCCTCCACTTT. Translated, it gives CASSDDSPLHF. J is TRBJ1-6 and V is TRBV6-2 or TRBV6-3; D ambiguous. Germline assignment: CDR1 MNHEY and CDR2 SVGEGT. Trimming stripped 5 bases from V and 8 bases from J, with 4 bases between. The CDR3 is 11 amino acids.